The 29 T cell receptor beta chains listed next were all sequenced from one sample in a study of vaccination and CD4 T cells after COVID-19. Their antigens are not known. The Oncomine TCR Beta short-read assay sequenced DNA from cultured CD4+ T cells. TCRdb redid the calling of the PCR reads with MiXCR, one entry per CDR3 protein. The sample lists 13,000 to 15,000 distinct CDR3 sequences; 40% to 65% were seen once. Sample treatment: approximately nine-day PBMC culture with coronavirus spike peptide pools or control peptides (ViraFEST assay). Material: CD4+ T cells from blood, cultured in vitro, obtained before SARS-CoV-2 vaccination. These TCRs come from a human donor who had recovered from COVID-19.

This clonotype turned up a few times. This sequence joins TRBV28 and TRBJ1-5; TRBD1 aligns across 8 bases. Trimming at V came to 8 bases and at J to 4 bases, leaving 10 bases not matched to a gene. CDR3 length equals 15 residues. Germline V gene sequence: CDR1 MDHEN, CDR2 SYDVKM. CDR3 in amino acids: CASWRRQGANQPQHF. CDR3 sequence (DNA): TGTGCCAGCTGGCGTCGGCAGGGGGCAAATCAGCCCCAGCATTTT. The full variable domain, completed using reference TRBV28 and TRBJ1-5, is DVKVTQSSRYLVKRTGEKVFLECVQDMDHENMFWYRQDPGLGLRLIYFSYDVKMKEKGDIPEGYSVSREKKERFSLILESASTNQTSMYLCASWRRQGANQPQHFGDGTRLSIL.

The chain has TRBV7-2 and TRBJ1-4; 7 bases map to TRBD1. V lost 0 bases and J lost 1; bases outside the gene matches: 8. Germline loops: CDR1 SGHTA, CDR2 FQGNSA. The CDR3 totals 18 residues. CDR3 bases: TGTGCCAGCAGCTTAGCGAAAGTACAGGGGCGAACTAATGAAAAACTGTTTTTT. This encodes CASSLAKVQGRTNEKLFF.

The chain combines TRBV20-1 with TRBJ2-2, with 9 bases matching TRBD2. V shed 0 bases, J shed 7 bases, and the junction held 6 bases outside the gene matches. Per germline, CDR1 DFQATT and CDR2 SNEGSKA (reference sequence). The CDR3 is 15 residues long. The CDR3 DNA reads TGCAGTGCTAGAGATATCTCTAGCGGGATCGGGGAGCTGTTTTTT. The encoded protein is CSARDISSGIGELFF.

J is TRBJ2-3 and V is TRBV29-1, with 11 bases that match TRBD2. Germline CDR1 SQVTM, CDR2 ANQGSEA. The junction had 5 bases not matched to a gene; V was cut back by 3 bases and J by 6 bases. The CDR3 loop spans 14 amino acids. For the CDR3, the DNA is TGCAGCGTTGAGAAACTAGCGGGAGTGGATACGCAGTATTTT. Protein product: CSVEKLAGVDTQYF.

The V gene is TRBV4-1, the J gene TRBJ1-2; no clear D. CDR1 MGHRA and CDR2 YSYEKL come from the germline V gene. V lost 0 bases, J lost 6 bases, and 5 bases lay in between. CDR3 size: 12 residues. The CDR3 is CASSQDFHGYTF. DNA for the CDR3: TGCGCCAGCAGCCAAGATTTCCATGGCTACACCTTC.

This clonotype was counted a few times. The chain employs TRBV7-2 and TRBJ2-4, with D maybe TRBD1 (5 bases). The germline CDR1 and CDR2 sequences are SGHTA and FQGNSA. With 4 bases removed from V and 5 bases from J, the gap between germline ends came to 9 bases. The CDR3 consists of 13 residues. The CDR3 DNA reads TGTGCCAGCAGCTCACAGGCTCAAAACATTCAGTACTTC. Its translation is CASSSQAQNIQYF.

V usage is TRBV19 and J usage is TRBJ1-2; tentatively, D is TRBD1 (5 bases). In germline, CDR1 is LNHDA, CDR2 SQIVND (reference sequence). V lost 5 bases and J lost 4, with 11 bases in between. This CDR3 region has 13 residues. CDR3 loop: CASSRGLSYGYTF. CDR3 DNA sequence: TGTGCCAGTAGTCGGGGCCTAAGCTATGGCTACACCTTC.

The chain carries TRBV7-9 and TRBJ1-5; weak D call: TRBD1 (5 bases). CDR1 SEHNR and CDR2 FQNEAQ come from the germline V gene (reference sequence). CDR3 length: 15 amino acids. Trimming left V 3 bases short and J 4 bases short, with 13 bases between. This CDR3 is CASSFGAGVNQPQHF. DNA for the CDR3: TGTGCCAGCAGCTTCGGGGCCGGGGTTAATCAGCCCCAGCATTTT.

The genes are TRBV20-1 and TRBJ2-3; unclear D gene. The germline V gene encodes CDR1 DFQATT and CDR2 SNEGSKA (reference sequence). V was clipped by 1 base and J by 3 bases, with 2 bases between them. The CDR3 contains 11 residues. CDR3 coding DNA: TGCAGTGCTAGAGGGACAGATACGCAGTATTTT. Amino acid sequence: CSARGTDTQYF.

This rearrangement joins TRBV7-2 to TRBJ1-2, with a weak D call TRBD1 (5 bases). The length of the CDR3 is 15 residues. V lost 2 bases to trimming and J lost 4 bases, with 14 bases between them. CDR1 and CDR2 from the germline V gene are SGHTA and FQGNSA. In nucleotides, the CDR3 is TGTGCCAGCAGCTTAAAAGAGCAGGGTCTCTATGGCTACACCTTC. Its protein is CASSLKEQGLYGYTF.

The J gene is TRBJ1-4, the V gene TRBV10-3, with no clear D. Trimming took 3 bases from V and 11 from J, leaving 10 bases between them. The CDR3 sequence is 12 residues long. Germline V gives CDR1 ENHRY, CDR2 SYGVKD. CDR3 DNA: TGTGCCATCAGTGAAGAGGGTACGAAACTGTTTTTT. Translated, it gives CAISEEGTKLFF.

The rearrangement uses TRBV6-1 and TRBJ1-2; TRBD1 aligns across 7 bases. Losses at the gene ends were 6 bases for V and 1 base for J; bases not matched to a gene: 8. The CDR3 runs to 15 residues. Per germline, CDR1 MNHNS and CDR2 SASEGT. The CDR3 DNA is TGTGCCAGCAGAGCCTCGGACAGGAGTAACTATGGCTACACCTTC. This translates into CASRASDRSNYGYTF.

The chain links TRBV7-3 to TRBJ1-5; TRBD1 is a possible D gene (5 bases). Trimming took 6 bases from V and 3 from J, leaving 12 bases between them. The CDR3 runs to 14 residues. Looked up from germline, CDR1 is SGHTA and CDR2 is FQGTGA. The CDR3 protein is CASSSTEDNQPQHF. In DNA form, the CDR3 reads TGTGCCAGCAGTTCGACAGAAGACAATCAGCCCCAGCATTTT.

This clonotype was seen a handful of times. V is TRBV15 and J is TRBJ1-5, with D hard to call. Trimming took 0 bases from V and 2 from J, leaving 20 bases between them. The CDR3 contains 19 residues. From germline, CDR1 is LNHNV and CDR2 YYDKDF (reference sequence). The CDR3 loop reads CATSRDFSEGFGGNQPQHF. CDR3 sequence (DNA): TGTGCCACCAGCAGAGATTTCTCGGAGGGTTTTGGTGGCAATCAGCCCCAGCATTTT.

This clonotype was counted between two and nine times. The chain couples TRBV6-1 to TRBJ2-7; weak D call: TRBD1 (6 bases). The CDR3 extends over 14 amino acids. Trimming took 7 bases from V and 9 from J, leaving 22 bases between them. Germline values: CDR1 MNHNS, CDR2 SASEGT. The CDR3 coding sequence is TGTGCCAGCACGACGAACAGGGAGTCCTCTTTGCAGTACTTC. This sequence encodes CASTTNRESSLQYF.

The chain has TRBV20-1 and TRBJ2-7; 8 bases fit TRBD2. The CDR3 totals 14 residues. The ends lost 2 bases at V and 4 bases at J; junction bases unmatched: 7. Germline V gene lookup returns CDR1 DFQATT and CDR2 SNEGSKA (reference sequence). The CDR3 reads CSARSAGGGYEQYF. The CDR3 coding sequence is TGCAGTGCTAGATCGGCGGGAGGAGGTTACGAGCAGTACTTC.

This clonotype was seen a handful of times. The genes are TRBV10-3 and TRBJ1-5; no definite D call. Germline V lookup: CDR1 ENHRY, CDR2 SYGVKD. This CDR3 is built from 13 residues. Trimming took 8 bases from V and 3 from J, leaving 11 bases between them. CDR3 in amino acids: CAIGPGYNQPQHF. The CDR3, as DNA: TGTGCCATCGGCCCAGGATACAATCAGCCCCAGCATTTT.

The sample holds one count of this clonotype. The chain couples TRBV6-1 to TRBJ2-1; 7 nucleotides match TRBD2. Germline V lookup: CDR1 MNHNS, CDR2 SASEGT. The CDR3 length is 13 residues. Germline trimming cut 8 bases from V and 3 bases from J; bases unmatched to any gene: 4. The CDR3 region has the DNA TGTGCCAGCGCGGGAGTGGACTACAATGAGCAGTTCTTC. Amino acids: CASAGVDYNEQFF.

The sample holds a few counts of this clonotype. This chain connects TRBV20-1 to TRBJ1-2; the D gene is possibly TRBD1 (6 bases). CDR3 size: 14 residues. Germline CDR1 reads DFQATT; CDR2 reads SNEGSKA (reference sequence). The V and J ends lost 4 bases and 7 bases respectively, with 19 bases between them. As DNA, the CDR3 is TGCAGTGCTACCAAGATGGGGGCGACCTTTGGCTACACCTTC. Protein product: CSATKMGATFGYTF.

The rearrangement uses TRBV10-3 and TRBJ2-5, with TRBD2 matching 10 bases. CDR3 length: 13 amino acids. Germline lookup yields CDR1 ENHRY and CDR2 SYGVKD. The J segment lost 4 bases and the V segment lost 10 bases, leaving 6 bases of the junction unmatched. In DNA, the CDR3 is TGTGCCACCCTATTAGCGGGAGGAGAGACCCAGTACTTC. This encodes CATLLAGGETQYF.

The J gene is TRBJ2-7, the V gene TRBV20-1; tentatively, D is TRBD2 (6 bases). Per the germline V gene, CDR1 is DFQATT and CDR2 is SNEGSKA (reference sequence). CDR3 length equals 14 residues. With 5 bases removed from V and 4 bases from J, the gap between germline ends came to 18 bases. The CDR3: CSAGGLVIGYEQYF. The CDR3 region has the DNA TGCAGTGCTGGGGGGTTAGTGATAGGGTACGAGCAGTACTTC.

This clonotype has just a few counts. The rearrangement uses TRBV2 and TRBJ1-2; D is undetermined. Trimming stripped 6 bases from V and 8 bases from J, with 19 bases between. CDR1 is SNHLY and CDR2 is FYNNEI in the germline V gene. The CDR3 contains 14 residues. The CDR3 sequence: CASREDLSSRGYTF. The CDR3 DNA reads as TGTGCCAGCAGAGAGGACCTCTCATCGAGGGGCTACACCTTC.

The chain uses TRBV4-3 and TRBJ1-1; perhaps TRBD1 as D (5 bases). CDR1 and CDR2 from the germline V gene are LGHNA and YSLEER. This CDR3 spans 13 amino acids. V was shortened by 1 base and J by 5 bases, with 8 bases between the two germline ends. CDR3 bases: TGCGCCAGCAGCCAAGCATGGGGGACTGAAGCTTTCTTT. Translation: CASSQAWGTEAFF.

The genes are TRBV11-3 and TRBJ2-5; 11 bases map to TRBD2. This CDR3 is built from 17 residues. The V segment lost 3 bases and the J segment 1 base; nucleotides outside the gene matches: 7. Germline assignment: CDR1 SGHNT and CDR2 YENEEA. The CDR3 spells CASSFKTSGRGQETQYF. The DNA of the CDR3 is TGTGCCAGCAGCTTCAAAACTAGCGGGAGAGGCCAAGAGACCCAGTACTTC.

The rearrangement uses TRBV6-1 and TRBJ1-6; D ambiguous. Trimming cost V 11 bases and J 11 bases, with 19 bases left between them. This CDR3 spans 13 amino acids. The V gene's germline CDR1 is MNHNS and CDR2 SASEGT. CDR3 nucleotide sequence: TGTGCCTGTAGAAAGGACGGACGAACACCCCTCCACTTT. This translates into CACRKDGRTPLHF.

The chain combines TRBV5-4 with TRBJ2-5; 7 nucleotides match TRBD2. The germline V gene encodes CDR1 SGHNT and CDR2 YYREEE (reference sequence). V shed 1 base and J 2 bases; nucleotides not matched to a gene: 8. This CDR3 has 16 amino acids. This chain's CDR3 is CASSLSTSVLQETQYF. CDR3 sequence (DNA): TGTGCCAGCAGCTTGAGTACTAGCGTTTTACAAGAGACCCAGTACTTC.

The chain combines TRBV12-3 or TRBV12-4 with TRBJ2-1; 7 nucleotides line up with TRBD1. The CDR3 contains 13 residues. Unmatched junction bases numbered 5, after V lost 5 bases and J lost 7 bases. The CDR3 DNA reads TGTGCCAGCAGTAGAGTCAGGGGGAATGAGCAGTTCTTC. It encodes CASSRVRGNEQFF.

This chain links TRBV7-9 with TRBJ1-6; a weak D match, TRBD1 (6 bases). Germline CDR1 is SEHNR and CDR2 is FQNEAQ (reference sequence). V was cut by 8 bases and J by 5 bases, with 13 bases left in between. The CDR3 has 14 residues. CDR3 DNA: TGTGCCAGCCGGGAGGGGGGCAATAATTCACCCCTCCACTTT. Translating gives CASREGGNNSPLHF.

The chain uses TRBV2 and TRBJ1-5, with D unclear. CDR3 length equals 16 residues. V dropped 4 bases and J dropped 0 bases, with 13 bases sitting between them. Germline V lookup: CDR1 SNHLY, CDR2 FYNNEI. The CDR3 region has the DNA TGTGCCAGCAGTGTTGGGGAGGACTATAGCAATCAGCCCCAGCATTTT. It encodes CASSVGEDYSNQPQHF.